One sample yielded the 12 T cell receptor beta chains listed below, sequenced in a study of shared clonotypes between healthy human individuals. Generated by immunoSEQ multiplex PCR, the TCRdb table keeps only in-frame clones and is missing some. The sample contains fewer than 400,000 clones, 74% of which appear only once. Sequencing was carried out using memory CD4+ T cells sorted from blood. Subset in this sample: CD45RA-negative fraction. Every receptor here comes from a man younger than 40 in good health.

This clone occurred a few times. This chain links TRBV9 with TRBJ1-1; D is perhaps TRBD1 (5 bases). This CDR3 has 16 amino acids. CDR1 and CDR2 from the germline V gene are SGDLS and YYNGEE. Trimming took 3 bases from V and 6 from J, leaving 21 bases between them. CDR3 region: CASSAILNTGAPEAFF. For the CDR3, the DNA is TGTGCCAGCAGCGCAATCCTAAACACCGGGGCCCCTGAAGCTTTCTTT.

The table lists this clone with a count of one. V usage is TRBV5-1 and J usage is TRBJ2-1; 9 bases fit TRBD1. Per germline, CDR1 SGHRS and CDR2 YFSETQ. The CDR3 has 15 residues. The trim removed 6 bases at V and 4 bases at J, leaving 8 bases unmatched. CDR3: CASNPDRGGYNEQFF. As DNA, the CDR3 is TGCGCCAGCAACCCTGACAGGGGGGGATACAATGAGCAGTTCTTC.

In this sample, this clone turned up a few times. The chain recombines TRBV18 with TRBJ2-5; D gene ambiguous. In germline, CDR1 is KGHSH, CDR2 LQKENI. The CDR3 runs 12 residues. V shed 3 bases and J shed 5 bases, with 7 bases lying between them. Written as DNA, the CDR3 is TGTGCCAGCTCACCCTCTGGGGAGACCCAGTACTTC. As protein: CASSPSGETQYF.

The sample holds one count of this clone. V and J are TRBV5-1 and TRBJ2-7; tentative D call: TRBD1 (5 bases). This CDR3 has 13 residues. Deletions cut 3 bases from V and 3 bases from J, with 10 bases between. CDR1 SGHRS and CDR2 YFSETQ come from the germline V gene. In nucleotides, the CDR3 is TGCGCCAGCAGCTGGGCCAGGGACTACGAGCAGTACTTC. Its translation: CASSWARDYEQYF. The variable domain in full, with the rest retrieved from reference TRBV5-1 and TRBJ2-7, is KAGVTQTPRYLIKTRGQQVTLSCSPISGHRSVSWYQQTPGQGLQFLFEYFSETQRNKGNFPGRFSGRQFSNSRSEMNVSTLELGDSALYLCASSWARDYEQYFGPGTRLTVT.

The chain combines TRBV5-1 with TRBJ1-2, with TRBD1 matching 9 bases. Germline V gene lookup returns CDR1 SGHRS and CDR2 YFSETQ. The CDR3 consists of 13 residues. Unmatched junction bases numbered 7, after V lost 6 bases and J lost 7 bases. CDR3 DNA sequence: TGCGCCAGCACCGGGACAGGGTATAGTGGCTACACCTTC. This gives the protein CASTGTGYSGYTF.

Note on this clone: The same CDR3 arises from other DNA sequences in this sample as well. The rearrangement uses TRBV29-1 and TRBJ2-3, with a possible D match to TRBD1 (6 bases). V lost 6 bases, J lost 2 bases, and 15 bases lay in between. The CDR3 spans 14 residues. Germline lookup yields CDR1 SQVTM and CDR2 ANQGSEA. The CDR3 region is CSVKPGQITDTQYF. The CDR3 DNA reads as TGCAGCGTCAAACCTGGACAGATCACAGATACGCAGTATTTT.

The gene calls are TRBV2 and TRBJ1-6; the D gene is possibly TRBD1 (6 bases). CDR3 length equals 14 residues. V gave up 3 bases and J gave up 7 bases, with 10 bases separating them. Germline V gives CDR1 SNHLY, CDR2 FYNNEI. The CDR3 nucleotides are TGTGCCAGCAGTGAGCAGGGGAAAAATTCACCCCTCCACTTT. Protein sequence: CASSEQGKNSPLHF. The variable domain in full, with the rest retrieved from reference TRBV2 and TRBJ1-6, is EPEVTQTPSHQVTQMGQEVILRCVPISNHLYFYWYRQILGQKVEFLVSFYNNEISEKSEIFDDQFSVERPDGSNFTLKIRSTKLEDSAMYFCASSEQGKNSPLHFGNGTRLTVT.

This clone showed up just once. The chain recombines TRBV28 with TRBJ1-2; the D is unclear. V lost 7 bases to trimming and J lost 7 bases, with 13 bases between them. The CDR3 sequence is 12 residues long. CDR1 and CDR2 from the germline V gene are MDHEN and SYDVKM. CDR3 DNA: TGTGCCAGCACCCCATCCTTTCGTGGCTACACCTTC. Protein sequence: CASTPSFRGYTF.

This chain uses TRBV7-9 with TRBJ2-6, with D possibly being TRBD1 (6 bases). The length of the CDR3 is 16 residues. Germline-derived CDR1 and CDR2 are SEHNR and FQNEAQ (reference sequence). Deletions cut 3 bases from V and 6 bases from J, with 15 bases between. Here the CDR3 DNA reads TGTGCCAGCAGCTTGCTTGGACAGAATCTGGCCAACGTCCTGACTTTC. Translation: CASSLLGQNLANVLTF.

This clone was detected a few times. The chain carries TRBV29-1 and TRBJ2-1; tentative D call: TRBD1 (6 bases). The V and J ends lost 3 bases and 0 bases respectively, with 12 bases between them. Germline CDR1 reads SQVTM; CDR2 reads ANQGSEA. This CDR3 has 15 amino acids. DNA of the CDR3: TGCAGCGTTGAGCTAACAGGGAGCTCCTACAATGAGCAGTTCTTC. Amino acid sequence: CSVELTGSSYNEQFF.

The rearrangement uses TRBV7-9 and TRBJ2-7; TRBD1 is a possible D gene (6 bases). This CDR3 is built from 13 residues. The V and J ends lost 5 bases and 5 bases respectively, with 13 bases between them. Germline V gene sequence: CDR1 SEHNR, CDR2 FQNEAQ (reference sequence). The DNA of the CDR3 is TGTGCCAGCAGCACAGGGTTGAGAAACGAGCAGTACTTC. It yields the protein CASSTGLRNEQYF.

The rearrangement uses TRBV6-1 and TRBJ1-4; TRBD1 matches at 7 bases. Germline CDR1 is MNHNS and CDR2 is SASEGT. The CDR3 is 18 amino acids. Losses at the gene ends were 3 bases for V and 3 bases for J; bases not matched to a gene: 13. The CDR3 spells CASSDSAGGAASNEKLFF. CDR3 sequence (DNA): TGTGCCAGCAGTGATTCGGCAGGGGGAGCGGCTTCTAATGAAAAACTGTTTTTT.